This is a list of T cell receptor beta chains from one sample in a study of T cell changes during pregnancy in multiple sclerosis. Only in-frame clones appear in the TCRdb table, and some are missing; sequencing was by immunoSEQ multiplex PCR. Of tens of thousands of clones listed, 85% to 95% are singletons. The material was peripheral blood, obtained in the third trimester of pregnancy. These receptors were obtained from a female donor in good health, enrolled as a control in a pregnancy study. CDR3s include the opening cysteine and the closing phenylalanine or tryptophan. A D gene is named only where the DNA matches it firmly. A clone size is listed for some rows: how often the clone was seen (once, few, many), or a class if it is expanded.

clone_size j_call cdr3_length d_call v_call cdr3_nt cdr3_aa
- TRBJ1-1 16 - TRBV5-6 TGTGCCAGCAGCTTGTATGGGGGGAGCATGAACACTGAAGCTTTCTTT CASSLYGGSMNTEAFF
- TRBJ2-2 13 - TRBV28 TGTGCCAGCAGTCCCCCTTCGTCTGGGGAGCTGTTTTTT CASSPPSSGELFF
- TRBJ2-4 14 - TRBV7-9 TGTGCCAGCAGCTTAGCTAGAGAGGGTAACATTCAGTACTTC CASSLAREGNIQYF
- TRBJ2-7 18 TRBD2 TRBV11-2 TGTGCCAGCAGCTCCCTAAGCTCTATAGCGGGGATACGTGGCGAGCAGTACTTC CASSSLSSIAGIRGEQYF
- TRBJ1-5 15 TRBD1 TRBV4-1 TGCGCCAGCAGCCAAAGCGACAGGGTTTATCAGCCCCAGCATTTT CASSQSDRVYQPQHF
- TRBJ2-3 16 TRBD2 TRBV7-9 TGTGCCAGCAGCTTAGGGTCCAGCGGGGGTGGAGATACGCAGTATTTT CASSLGSSGGGDTQYF
- TRBJ2-5 16 - TRBV28 TGTGCCAGCAGCGGATATACGGACTTTCGGAAAGAGACCCAGTACTTC CASSGYTDFRKETQYF
- TRBJ2-1 16 TRBD2 TRBV9 TGTGCCAGCAGCGTAGAAACGGGAGGACCCTACAATGAGCAGTTCTTC CASSVETGGPYNEQFF
- TRBJ1-2 15 - TRBV6-6 TGTGCCAGCACTCCTTCGCCAGGCGCCTCCTATGGCTACACCTTC CASTPSPGASYGYTF
- TRBJ1-5 19 TRBD1 TRBV5-8 TGTGCCAGCAGCTTTCTTCGACAGGGGTCCTTTTGGAGCAATCAGCCCCAGCATTTT CASSFLRQGSFWSNQPQHF
- TRBJ1-2 13 - TRBV9 TGTGCCAGCAGCGAAACAGGGTCCCTGGGCTACACCTTC CASSETGSLGYTF
- TRBJ1-5 14 TRBD1 TRBV2 TGTGCCAGCAGTGGGACAGGGGGAGATCAGCCCCAGCATTTT CASSGTGGDQPQHF
- TRBJ2-7 13 TRBD1 TRBV19 TGTGCCAGTAGTCAAACAGGGGGCTACGAGCAGTACTTC CASSQTGGYEQYF
- TRBJ1-1 12 TRBD1 TRBV10-3 TGTGCCATGCAAACAGGGGGTGGTGAAGCTTTCTTT CAMQTGGGEAFF
- TRBJ2-1 15 - TRBV2 TGTGCCGGCCTGCCCGGGACTCACTCCTACAATGAGCAGTTCTTC CAGLPGTHSYNEQFF
- TRBJ2-7 14 - TRBV19 TGTGCCAGTAGTCCGGACGACGGAGGGTACGAGCAGTACTTC CASSPDDGGYEQYF
- TRBJ2-7 14 TRBD1 TRBV28 TGTGCCACCCTTAACAGGGGCCGCAGCTACGAGCAGTACTTC CATLNRGRSYEQYF
- TRBJ2-3 17 - TRBV7-9 TGTGCCAGCAGCCCGACCCTCTGGGACACCGACACAGATACGCAGTATTTT CASSPTLWDTDTDTQYF
- TRBJ2-2 14 TRBD1 TRBV19 TGTGCCAGTAGACTGGACAGGGACACCGGGGAGCTGTTTTTT CASRLDRDTGELFF
- TRBJ2-7 17 TRBD2 TRBV6-1 TGTGCCAGCAGTGAAGCTTGGGGGGGGATAGGATTATACGAGCAGTACTTC CASSEAWGGIGLYEQYF
- TRBJ1-6 16 TRBD1 TRBV19 TGTGCCAGTAGATTACTTGGACAGGGGGAAAATTCACCCCTCCACTTT CASRLLGQGENSPLHF
- TRBJ1-4 15 TRBD1 TRBV6-5 TGTGCCAGCAGTTCCGAGGGGGCGACTAATGAAAAACTGTTTTTT CASSSEGATNEKLFF
- TRBJ2-3 18 TRBD2 TRBV6-4 TGTGCCACCCAGAGCGGGGCTAGCGGGGGGGCTAGCACAGATACGCAGTATTTT CATQSGASGGASTDTQYF
- TRBJ2-7 15 TRBD1 TRBV28 TGTGCCAGCAGCACCTCCGGGACAGGGTTTTACGAGCAGTACTTC CASSTSGTGFYEQYF
- TRBJ2-6 17 TRBD1 TRBV9 TGTGCCAGCAGCTTAGGTTACAGGGGCGATGGGGCCAACGTCCTGACTTTC CASSLGYRGDGANVLTF
- TRBJ2-7 12 TRBD1 TRBV4-1 TGCGCCAGCAGCCCCGAGACAGGGGAGGAGTACTTC CASSPETGEEYF
- TRBJ2-7 15 - TRBV4-1 TGCGCCAGCAGCCAAGTTTTCGGACAGCACTACGAGCAGTACTTC CASSQVFGQHYEQYF
- TRBJ2-7 12 - TRBV28 TGTGCCAGCAGCCTCGTCCCCTACGAGCAGTACTTC CASSLVPYEQYF
- TRBJ1-1 15 TRBD1 TRBV6-1 TGTGCCAGCAGTGCCTGGACAGGGCTGGACACTGAAGCTTTCTTT CASSAWTGLDTEAFF
- TRBJ1-5 14 - TRBV27 TGTGCCAGCAGTTCACTATATAGCAATCAGCCCCAGCATTTT CASSSLYSNQPQHF
- TRBJ2-1 16 TRBD2 TRBV5-1 TGCGCCAGCAGCTTCTTCACTAGCGGAACCTACAATGAGCAGTTCTTC CASSFFTSGTYNEQFF
- TRBJ2-3 16 - TRBV5-6 TGTGCCAGCAGCCCGATTTTAGCGGCCGGCACAGATACGCAGTATTTT CASSPILAAGTDTQYF
- TRBJ2-1 14 TRBD1 TRBV28 TGTGCCAGCAAGCCCGGGACAGGGTACAATGAGCAGTTCTTC CASKPGTGYNEQFF
- TRBJ2-5 15 - TRBV6-5 TGTGCCAGCAGCTACTCGACAGGAGCCCGAGAGACCCAGTACTTC CASSYSTGARETQYF
- TRBJ2-3 14 TRBD2 TRBV6-4 TGTGCCAGCAGCCTAGCGGGAGACACAGATACGCAGTATTTT CASSLAGDTDTQYF
- TRBJ2-5 14 - TRBV7-9 TGTGCCAGCAGCTTAGGGTCGGGGCAAGAGACCCAGTACTTC CASSLGSGQETQYF
medium-sized TRBJ2-7 14 - TRBV27 TGTGCCAGCAGTTTAACAGCCAGCTCCTACGAGCAGTACTTC CASSLTASSYEQYF
- TRBJ1-4 15 - TRBV4-3 TGCGCCAGCAGCCAAGGGACAGCAACTAATGAAAAACTGTTTTTT CASSQGTATNEKLFF
- TRBJ1-4 16 TRBD1 TRBV7-9 TGTGCCAGCAGCTCCTGGACAGGGGGCAGAAATGAAAAACTGTTTTTT CASSSWTGGRNEKLFF
- TRBJ1-1 12 - TRBV5-4 TGTGCCAGCAGCACCCAAGGGCGGGGAGCTTTCTTT CASSTQGRGAFF
- TRBJ2-3 16 TRBD2 TRBV2 TGTGCCAGCAGCCCAACGGGACTAGACCTAACAGATACGCAGTATTTT CASSPTGLDLTDTQYF
- TRBJ1-1 14 - TRBV7-9 TGTGCCAGCAGCAGGGGACAATCGAACACTGAAGCTTTCTTT CASSRGQSNTEAFF
- TRBJ2-3 16 - TRBV11-2 TGTGCCAGCAGCTTAAGGGCTAGCAGCATCACAGATACGCAGTATTTT CASSLRASSITDTQYF
- TRBJ1-1 12 TRBD1 TRBV29-1 TGCAGCGCGGGACAGGCTAACACTGAAGCTTTCTTT CSAGQANTEAFF
- TRBJ1-6 18 TRBD1 TRBV7-9 TGTGCCAGCAGCGGACGGGGACAGGGTATCTCGAGTAATTCACCCCTCCACTTT CASSGRGQGISSNSPLHF
- TRBJ2-7 15 - TRBV19 TGTGCCAGTAGTATCCGGCAGGGAGGTCTATACGAGCAGTACTTC CASSIRQGGLYEQYF
once TRBJ1-2 13 - TRBV10-1 TGCGCCAGCAGTGAAAGGCAGGGTGGTGGCTACACCTTC CASSERQGGGYTF
- TRBJ2-5 15 TRBD2 TRBV2 TGTGCCAGCCTTGGGGGACTAGCGGGGCAAGAGACCCAGTACTTC CASLGGLAGQETQYF
- TRBJ2-5 13 - TRBV5-1 TGCGCCAGCAGCATGCGGGGACGAGAGACCCAGTACTTC CASSMRGRETQYF
- TRBJ1-1 15 TRBD1 TRBV9 TGTGCCAGCAGCTCCGGGACAGGTGGGGACACTGAAGCTTTCTTT CASSSGTGGDTEAFF
- TRBJ1-5 11 - TRBV30 TGTGCCTACCCGGGGGTTCAGCCCCAGCATTTT CAYPGVQPQHF
- TRBJ2-2 16 TRBD2 TRBV9 TGTGCCAGCAGCGTAGAGCCTAGCGGGAGCACCGGGGAGCTGTTTTTT CASSVEPSGSTGELFF
- TRBJ2-3 14 - TRBV19 TGTGCCAGTAGTATGGGGGGGCGAACAGATACGCAGTATTTT CASSMGGRTDTQYF
- TRBJ2-1 17 TRBD2 TRBV7-6 TGTGCCAGCAGCACCGCAGCGGGAGTTTATTCCTACAATGAGCAGTTCTTC CASSTAAGVYSYNEQFF
- TRBJ1-2 15 - TRBV2 TGTGCCAGCAGTGAAATGCGGGGTTCAAACTATGGCTACACCTTC CASSEMRGSNYGYTF
- TRBJ1-5 12 - TRBV19 TGTGCCAGTAGTGGGGGGAGGCAGCCCCAGCATTTT CASSGGRQPQHF
- TRBJ2-4 17 TRBD2 TRBV6-1 TGTGCCAGCAGTGGGCTAGCGGGGGGCCTAGCCAAAAACATTCAGTACTTC CASSGLAGGLAKNIQYF
- TRBJ2-1 14 - TRBV6-1 TGTGCCAGCAGACTACGGACAGTAGTAAATGAGCAGTTCTTC CASRLRTVVNEQFF
- TRBJ2-5 13 - TRBV15 TGTGCCACCAGCAACGAGGTCCAAGAGACCCAGTACTTC CATSNEVQETQYF